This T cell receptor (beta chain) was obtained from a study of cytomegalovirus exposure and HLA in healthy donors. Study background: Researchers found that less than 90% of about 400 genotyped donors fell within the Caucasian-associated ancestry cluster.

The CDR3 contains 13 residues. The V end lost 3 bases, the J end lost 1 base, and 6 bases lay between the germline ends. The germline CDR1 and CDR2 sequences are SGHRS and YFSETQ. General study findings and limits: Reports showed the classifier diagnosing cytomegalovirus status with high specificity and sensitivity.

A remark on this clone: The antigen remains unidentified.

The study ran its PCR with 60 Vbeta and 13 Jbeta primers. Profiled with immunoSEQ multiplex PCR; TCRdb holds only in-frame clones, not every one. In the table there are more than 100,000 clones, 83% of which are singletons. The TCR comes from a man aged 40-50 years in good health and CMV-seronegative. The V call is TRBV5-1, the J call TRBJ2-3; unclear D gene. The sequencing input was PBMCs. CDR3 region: CASSSAGTDTQYF. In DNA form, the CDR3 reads TGCGCCAGCAGCTCGGCGGGCACAGATACGCAGTATTTT.